This passage covers 22 T cell receptor beta chains from one sample sequenced in a study of regulatory T cells in long-lasting Graves disease. Time point denoted: newly diagnosed GD, antithyroid drugs for less than 3 months. PBMC-derived RNA was used for the TCR library. iRepertoire HTBI primers and Arm-PCR of CDR3 regions built TCR beta libraries. TCRdb called the multiplex PCR reads again in MiXCR, with one record for every CDR3 protein. The sample yields hundreds of thousands of distinct CDR3 sequences, about 15% seen once. This sample also belongs to another study, concerning T cells in Graves' hyperthyroidism and ophthalmopathy.

The starting material was peripheral blood mononuclear cells (PBMCs), obtained at new diagnosis, from a patient treated with antithyroid drugs. The receptors were gathered from a woman aged 25 to 39 with Graves disease.

The CDR3 nucleotides read TGTGCCATCGAACAGGGTATTGGCTACACCTTC. Translation: CAIEQGIGYTF. The J gene is TRBJ1-2, the V gene TRBV28, with D perhaps TRBD1 (6 bases). Trimming pared 10 bases from V and 7 bases from J, leaving 13 bases between. Germline CDR1 MDHEN, CDR2 SYDVKM. The CDR3 has 11 amino acids.

This clonotype was counted a few times. The rearrangement joins TRBV30 to TRBJ1-5; tentative D call: TRBD1 (6 bases). The V and J ends lost 0 bases and 4 bases respectively, with 10 bases between them. CDR1 and CDR2 (germline): GTSNPN, SVGIG (reference sequence). This CDR3 spans 14 amino acids. The CDR3 coding sequence is TGTGCCTGGAGTGTACTAGGGGGAAATCAGCCCCAGCATTTT. It specifies CAWSVLGGNQPQHF.

The V gene is TRBV7-9, the J gene TRBJ2-6, with 12 bases fitting TRBD1. Germline V gene sequence: CDR1 SEHNR, CDR2 FQNEAQ (reference sequence). Trimming cost V 5 bases and J 1 base; bases outside gene matches: 12. The CDR3 covers 20 residues. CDR3: CASSQQGQGAYRSGANVLTF. In DNA form, the CDR3 reads TGTGCCAGCAGCCAACAGGGACAGGGGGCTTATCGGTCTGGGGCCAACGTCCTGACTTTC.

The V and J genes are TRBV20-1 and TRBJ1-2; TRBD1 might be the D (5 bases). The V and J ends lost 7 bases and 3 bases respectively, with 21 bases between them. CDR3 length: 15 amino acids. The V gene's germline CDR1 is DFQATT and CDR2 SNEGSKA (reference sequence). The DNA for the CDR3 is TGCAGTGGGACGACCCCGGGACGGTTAGACTATGGCTACACCTTC. It translates to CSGTTPGRLDYGYTF.

This clonotype was detected ten times or more. The chain joins TRBV14 to TRBJ1-1, with TRBD1 as a possible D gene (5 bases). Germline V gene lookup returns CDR1 SGHDN and CDR2 FVKESK. The CDR3 runs to 17 residues. With 2 bases removed from V and 1 base from J, the gap between germline ends came to 17 bases. The CDR3 sequence is CASSQSLPRGPNTEAFF. CDR3 DNA: TGTGCCAGCAGCCAATCCTTACCCCGGGGCCCGAACACTGAAGCTTTCTTT. Combining the CDR3 with reference TRBV14 and TRBJ1-1 gives the whole variable domain EAGVTQFPSHSVIEKGQTVTLRCDPISGHDNLYWYRRVMGKEIKFLLHFVKESKQDESGMPNNRFLAERTGGTYSTLKVQPAELEDSGVYFCASSQSLPRGPNTEAFFGQGTRLTVV.

As for this clonotype: Since a much larger clone is just one base distant, this may be a read error. This CDR3 is CASTPRRAKSYNEQFF. The CDR3 DNA is TGTGCCAGCACCCCAAGGAGGGCGAAATCCTACAATGAGCAGTTCTTC. V is TRBV7-2 and J is TRBJ2-1, with D possibly TRBD2 on 6 matching bases. The CDR3 has 16 amino acids. The V end lost 7 bases, the J end lost 1 base, and 17 bases lay between the germline ends. The germline V gene has CDR1 SGHTA and CDR2 FQGNSA.

The chain combines TRBV18 with TRBJ2-7, with D possibly being TRBD2 (6 bases). V lost 6 bases to trimming and J lost 3 bases, with 21 bases between them. The CDR3 runs 16 residues. Looked up from germline, CDR1 is KGHSH and CDR2 is LQKENI. The CDR3 is CASSPGLLVNNYEQYF. The CDR3 DNA follows: TGTGCCAGCTCGCCGGGACTTCTCGTAAATAACTACGAGCAGTACTTC.

Many counts were recorded for this clonotype. The chain uses TRBV2 and TRBJ1-3; TRBD1 aligns across 11 bases. The germline gives CDR1 SNHLY, CDR2 FYNNEI. The CDR3 totals 16 residues. The junction had 8 bases not matched to a gene; V was cut back by 6 bases and J by 4 bases. The CDR3 coding sequence is TGTGCCAGCAGCGCCCGGGACAGGGGGACGGGAAACACCATATATTTT. This gives the protein CASSARDRGTGNTIYF.

A few counts support this clonotype. A read error may produce the germline difference seen at one junction end. The chain is built from TRBV5-1 and TRBJ1-3, with D maybe TRBD1 (5 bases). The germline gives CDR1 SGHRS, CDR2 YFSETQ. The CDR3 is 15 residues long. In nucleotides, the CDR3 is TGTGCCAGCAGCCGGTCGTGGGGGTTTGGAAACACCATATATTTT. Protein sequence: CASSRSWGFGNTIYF. The complete variable domain, with remaining parts taken from reference TRBV5-1 and TRBJ1-3, reads KAGVTQTPRYLIKTRGQQVTLSCSPISGHRSVSWYQQTPGQGLQFLFEYFSETQRNKGNFPGRFSGRQFSNSRSEMNVSTLELGDSALYLCASSRSWGFGNTIYFGEGSWLTVV.

This clonotype has a count of ten or more. The chain has TRBV10-3 and TRBJ2-1; TRBD1 aligns across 7 bases. Germline-derived CDR1 and CDR2 are ENHRY and SYGVKD. CDR3 length equals 15 residues. With 4 bases clipped from V and 3 bases from J, the junction kept 6 bases outside the gene matches. The CDR3 loop is CAISGTGTVYNEQFF. The CDR3 region has the DNA TGTGCCATCAGTGGGACCGGGACAGTCTACAATGAGCAGTTCTTC.

The chain recombines TRBV20-1 with TRBJ2-1, with D possibly matching TRBD1 (6 bases). Looked up from germline, CDR1 is DFQATT and CDR2 is SNEGSKA (reference sequence). V lost 7 bases to trimming and J lost 7 bases, with 11 bases between them. The CDR3 totals 11 residues. The CDR3 DNA is TGCAGTGTCTACAGGGCTAATGAGCAGTTCTTC. Translated, it gives CSVYRANEQFF.

This clonotype was found many times. The rearrangement uses TRBV20-1 and TRBJ2-5; D not resolved. CDR1 and CDR2 (germline): DFQATT, SNEGSKA (reference sequence). CDR3 length equals 13 residues. V was cut by 3 bases and J by 0 bases, with 8 bases left in between. As DNA, the CDR3 is TGCAGTGCTAGGCTAGTAGACCAAGAGACCCAGTACTTC. It translates to CSARLVDQETQYF.

There are many counts of this clonotype. The chain links TRBV19 to TRBJ1-5, with 8 bases identical to TRBD1. Germline CDR1 LNHDA, CDR2 SQIVND (reference sequence). With V trimmed by 5 bases and J by 5 bases, 5 bases remained unmatched. The CDR3 is made up of 14 amino acids. The chain's CDR3 is CASSGTGGDQPQHF. CDR3 DNA sequence: TGTGCCAGTAGTGGGACAGGAGGGGATCAGCCCCAGCATTTT.

Turning to this clonotype: A read error is possible here, since a much larger clone lies one base away. The chain carries TRBV28 and TRBJ2-7, with D uncertain. V was cut by 10 bases and J by 7 bases, with 14 bases left in between. The CDR3 runs 11 residues. Germline V lookup: CDR1 MDHEN, CDR2 SYDVKM. In DNA, the CDR3 is TGTGCCATCCTTTCAGTAGGGGAGCAGTACTTC. It yields the protein CAILSVGEQYF.

The chain combines TRBV7-9 with TRBJ1-6, with TRBD1 matching 9 bases. The J segment lost 5 bases and the V segment lost 5 bases, leaving 4 bases of the junction unmatched. Germline V CDR1 and CDR2: SEHNR, FQNEAQ (reference sequence). This CDR3 has 15 residues. CDR3 region: CASSPQGANNSPLHF. CDR3 DNA: TGTGCCAGCAGCCCACAGGGGGCTAATAATTCACCCCTCCACTTT.

This clonotype was detected many times. The chain has TRBV11-2 and TRBJ1-1; the D gene is possibly TRBD1 (5 bases). CDR1 is SGHAT and CDR2 is FQNNGV in the germline V gene. This CDR3 is 13 amino acids long. V was shortened by 5 bases and J by 4 bases, with 11 bases between the two germline ends. The CDR3 DNA reads TGTGCCAGCAGCCCAGGGTGGGGCACTGAAGCTTTCTTT. This sequence encodes CASSPGWGTEAFF.

This clonotype was observed at least ten times. This rearrangement joins TRBV30 to TRBJ2-3; D not resolved. Trimming shortened V by 0 bases and J by 6 bases, and 10 bases separated the two germline ends. This CDR3 comprises 13 residues. Per the germline V gene, CDR1 is GTSNPN and CDR2 is SVGIG (reference sequence). The CDR3 protein is CAWSVVSTDTQYF. Written as DNA, the CDR3 is TGTGCCTGGAGTGTAGTGTCCACGGATACGCAGTATTTT.

This clonotype was recorded many times. The chain is built from TRBV20-1 and TRBJ2-1; the D is unclear. V dropped 6 bases and J dropped 0 bases, with 12 bases sitting between them. This CDR3 has 14 residues. Germline V CDR1 and CDR2: DFQATT, SNEGSKA (reference sequence). The CDR3 nucleotides read TGCAGTGCGAAAGGGCAAAGCTCCTACAATGAGCAGTTCTTC. Translating gives CSAKGQSSYNEQFF.

Many counts were recorded for this clonotype. V usage is TRBV5-1 and J usage is TRBJ2-1; the match to TRBD2 covers 11 bases. Germline V gives CDR1 SGHRS, CDR2 YFSETQ. The CDR3 loop spans 16 amino acids. Germline trimming cut 4 bases from V and 2 bases from J; bases unmatched to any gene: 5. Written as DNA, the CDR3 is TGCGCCAGCAGCACCGGACTAGCGGGCACCTACAATGAGCAGTTCTTC. Its translation is CASSTGLAGTYNEQFF.

This clonotype has a handful of counts. The genes are TRBV29-1 and TRBJ2-5, with TRBD1 matching over 7 bases. V was pared by 4 bases and J by 5 bases, with 10 bases of the junction left unmatched. The CDR3 is 14 residues long. Germline loops: CDR1 SQVTM, CDR2 ANQGSEA. The CDR3 loop reads CSVVVAGGWETQYF. The CDR3 nucleotides are TGCAGCGTTGTTGTGGCAGGGGGATGGGAGACCCAGTACTTC.

This clonotype was found many times. The chain has TRBV28 and TRBJ2-2, with D maybe TRBD2 (5 bases). The V gene's germline CDR1 is MDHEN and CDR2 SYDVKM. Trimming cost V 5 bases and J 6 bases, with 10 bases left between them. CDR3 length: 13 residues. In nucleotides, the CDR3 is TGTGCCAGCAGTACCCTCGGGGCCGGGGAGCTGTTTTTT. This translates into CASSTLGAGELFF.

This clonotype was observed a few times. The V call is TRBV28, the J call TRBJ2-1; D unclear. The CDR3 spans 14 residues. The V gene's germline CDR1 is MDHEN and CDR2 SYDVKM. Trimming took off 3 bases at V and 6 bases at J, with 12 bases between the two ends. Here the CDR3 reads CASSFLSGFNEQFF. The CDR3 nucleotides are TGTGCCAGCAGTTTTCTGTCCGGTTTCAATGAGCAGTTCTTC.